The 24 T cell receptor beta chains reported below all come from one sample, sequenced in a study of T cell changes during pregnancy in multiple sclerosis. Method: immunoSEQ multiplex PCR; TCRdb's copy keeps in-frame clones and lacks some. The profile covers fewer than 70,000 clones, with around nine tenths appearing a single time and approximately 1.5% taken by the ten largest. The source material was peripheral blood, sampled in the second trimester of pregnancy. The receptor set was obtained from a female donor with multiple sclerosis, enrolled in a pregnancy study.

The chain is built from TRBV29-1 and TRBJ1-4; 12 positions agree with TRBD1. CDR1 and CDR2 (germline): SQVTM, ANQGSEA. The CDR3 consists of 13 residues. The junction had 3 bases not matched to a gene; V was cut back by 5 bases and J by 8 bases. CDR3 loop: CSVTGTGGEKLFF. The CDR3 DNA reads TGCAGCGTTACCGGGACAGGGGGCGAAAAACTGTTTTTT.

The rearrangement links TRBV5-4 to TRBJ2-2, with D maybe TRBD2 (5 bases). V was shortened by 1 base and J by 8 bases, with 6 bases between the two germline ends. The germline V gene encodes CDR1 SGHNT and CDR2 YYREEE (reference sequence). The CDR3 covers 12 residues. CDR3 in DNA: TGTGCCAGCAGCTTGCCGGGAGGGGAGCTGTTTTTT. This encodes CASSLPGGELFF.

CDR3 amino acids: CASRDWTGAGGYTF. The CDR3 DNA is TGTGCCAGCAGAGACTGGACAGGGGCGGGTGGCTACACCTTC. The chain couples TRBV6-1 to TRBJ1-2; 9 positions agree with TRBD1. Germline V gives CDR1 MNHNS, CDR2 SASEGT. Unmatched junction bases numbered 9, after V lost 6 bases and J lost 7 bases. The CDR3 sequence is 14 residues long.

This clone was seen once. The chain recombines TRBV4-2 with TRBJ2-3; D possibly corresponds to TRBD1 (6 bases). V lost 8 bases to trimming and J lost 0 bases, with 9 bases between them. CDR3 length: 13 amino acids. CDR1 is LGHNA and CDR2 is YNFKEQ in the germline V gene. As DNA, the CDR3 is TGTGCCAGCGGGACAATAAGCACAGATACGCAGTATTTT. It encodes CASGTISTDTQYF.

This chain joins TRBV27 and TRBJ2-7; D is ambiguous. CDR1 is MNHEY, CDR2 SMNVEV, per germline (reference sequence). Deletions cut 6 bases from V and 2 bases from J, with 17 bases between. The length of the CDR3 is 15 residues. The CDR3 nucleotides are TGTGCCAGCAGCCCAACCCGAGTACTAACCTACGAGCAGTACTTC. It codes for CASSPTRVLTYEQYF.

The chain recombines TRBV2 with TRBJ2-7; 10 bases are shared with TRBD1. The CDR3 runs to 15 residues. With V trimmed by 7 bases and J by 2 bases, 8 bases remained unmatched. CDR1 and CDR2 (germline): SNHLY, FYNNEI. The CDR3 DNA is TGTGCCAGCACCCTGGACAGGGGGATGACCTACGAGCAGTACTTC. Its translation is CASTLDRGMTYEQYF.

The CDR3 region is CASSPSRGIETQYF. The DNA of the CDR3 is TGTGCCAGCTCCCCATCAAGGGGAATTGAGACCCAGTACTTC. The V call is TRBV18, the J call TRBJ2-5; TRBD1 might be the D (5 bases). V was clipped by 6 bases and J by 5 bases, with 16 bases between them. The CDR3 extends over 14 amino acids. CDR1 and CDR2 from the germline V gene are KGHSH and LQKENI.

The rearrangement joins TRBV6-5 to TRBJ2-7; 7 nucleotides align to TRBD2. J gave up 5 bases and V 8 bases, and 15 bases lay outside the gene matches. The germline CDR1 and CDR2 sequences are MNHEY and SVGAGI. CDR3 length equals 15 residues. CDR3 in amino acids: CASGRGYTEGNEQYF. Here the CDR3 DNA reads TGTGCCAGCGGGAGGGGCTATACAGAAGGCAACGAGCAGTACTTC.

The chain has TRBV5-6 and TRBJ2-3, with 9 bases aligning to TRBD1. This CDR3 spans 14 amino acids. Germline CDR1 is SGHDT and CDR2 is YYEEEE. V lost 4 bases, J lost 2 bases, and 2 bases stayed unmatched. The CDR3 region has the DNA TGTGCCAGCAGCCGACAGGGGGACACAGATACGCAGTATTTT. Residues: CASSRQGDTDTQYF.

V gene TRBV19 combines with J gene TRBJ2-2; weak D call: TRBD2 (6 bases). The CDR3 totals 15 residues. V lost 7 bases to trimming and J lost 8 bases, with 20 bases between them. CDR1 and CDR2 from the germline V gene are LNHDA and SQIVND (reference sequence). Written as DNA, the CDR3 is TGTGCCAGTATTCCGGAGGGCAAGTGGGAAGGGGAGCTGTTTTTT. This sequence encodes CASIPEGKWEGELFF.

The DNA of the CDR3 is TGTGCCAGCAGCTTGGGTGCGGGATACAACACAGATACGCAGTATTTT. It codes for CASSLGAGYNTDTQYF. The chain is built from TRBV11-2 and TRBJ2-3; a possible D gene is TRBD2 (6 bases). This CDR3 has 16 amino acids. The V gene lost 3 bases and the J gene lost 2 bases, with 15 bases spanning the gap. CDR1 is SGHAT and CDR2 is FQNNGV in the germline V gene.

V gene TRBV25-1 combines with J gene TRBJ2-1, with D perhaps TRBD1 (6 bases). Germline V CDR1 and CDR2: MGHDK, SYGVNS. V was shortened by 3 bases and J by 0 bases, with 18 bases between the two germline ends. There are 18 residues in the CDR3. In DNA form, the CDR3 reads TGTGCCAGCAGTGATCCTTTCGCCACAGGGAGCTCCTACAATGAGCAGTTCTTC. It yields the protein CASSDPFATGSSYNEQFF.

The CDR3 nucleotides are TGTGCCAGCAGCTTGGGGTCGGGCTACGAGCAGTACTTC. It translates to CASSLGSGYEQYF. The J gene is TRBJ2-7, the V gene TRBV5-6; D not certain. V shed 0 bases and J shed 3 bases, with 7 bases lying between them. Per germline, CDR1 SGHDT and CDR2 YYEEEE. The CDR3 contains 13 residues.

The rearrangement uses TRBV2 and TRBJ2-1, with 8 bases matching TRBD2. CDR1 and CDR2 from the germline V gene are SNHLY and FYNNEI. The CDR3 extends over 15 amino acids. The V and J ends lost 8 bases and 8 bases, in that order; junction bases with no gene match: 14. In DNA, the CDR3 is TGTGCCAGCTCCCCTTTGGGGCTAGCGGGCTATGAGCAGTTCTTC. It specifies CASSPLGLAGYEQFF.

The chain recombines TRBV27 with TRBJ2-1; D is possibly TRBD2 (6 bases). Trimming cost V 3 bases and J 6 bases, with 12 bases left between them. CDR3 length: 14 residues. CDR1 and CDR2 from the germline V gene are MNHEY and SMNVEV (reference sequence). The CDR3 DNA sequence: TGTGCCAGCAGTTTTGGTGGTAGCGGCAATGAGCAGTTCTTC. Its protein is CASSFGGSGNEQFF.

This clone was seen more than once but under ten times. V gene TRBV11-2 combines with J gene TRBJ1-2; tentatively, D is TRBD1 (6 bases). Trimming pared 4 bases from V and 5 bases from J, leaving 8 bases between. Germline values: CDR1 SGHAT, CDR2 FQNNGV. This CDR3 contains 12 residues. The CDR3 DNA reads TGTGCCAGCAGCTACAGGGTTTATGGCTACACCTTC. Its protein is CASSYRVYGYTF.

This chain connects TRBV7-6 to TRBJ2-1, with D possibly being TRBD1 (6 bases). V dropped 5 bases and J dropped 5 bases, with 16 bases sitting between them. Per the germline V gene, CDR1 is SGHVS and CDR2 is FNYEAQ. The CDR3 has 15 residues. The CDR3 spells CASSQGPGFNNEQFF. The CDR3 region has the DNA TGTGCCAGCAGCCAGGGGCCGGGTTTTAACAATGAGCAGTTCTTC. The full variable domain, rest sourced from reference TRBV7-6 and TRBJ2-1, is GAGVSQSPRYKVTKRGQDVALRCDPISGHVSLYWYRQALGQGPEFLTYFNYEAQQDKSGLPNDRFSAERPEGSISTLTIQRTEQRDSAMYRCASSQGPGFNNEQFFGPGTRLTVL.

The chain joins TRBV6-6 to TRBJ2-1, with D perhaps matching TRBD1 (6 bases). V lost 7 bases, J lost 0 bases, and 10 bases lay in between. The CDR3 length is 14 residues. Germline CDR1 and CDR2: MNHNY and SVGAGI (reference sequence). The CDR3 DNA follows: TGTGCCAGCACCGCGGACAGCTCCTACAATGAGCAGTTCTTC. Encoded protein: CASTADSSYNEQFF.

V is TRBV6-5 and J is TRBJ2-7, with TRBD1 matching 7 bases. Germline V CDR1 and CDR2: MNHEY, SVGAGI. V lost 5 bases to trimming and J lost 0 bases; unmatched junction nucleotides: 4. The CDR3 contains 14 residues. The CDR3 sequence is CASSPDRASYEQYF. The DNA of the CDR3 is TGTGCCAGCAGTCCTGACAGGGCCTCCTACGAGCAGTACTTC.

The genes are TRBV5-1 and TRBJ2-1, with 7 bases lining up with TRBD1. The ends lost 4 bases at V and 12 bases at J; junction bases unmatched: 7. Germline V gene lookup returns CDR1 SGHRS and CDR2 YFSETQ. The CDR3 loop spans 12 amino acids. CDR3 sequence: CASSPDRVWQFF. The CDR3 bases are TGCGCCAGCAGCCCCGACAGGGTATGGCAGTTCTTC.

The rearrangement joins TRBV7-2 to TRBJ2-6; D remains unclear. Germline V gene data show CDR1 as SGHTA and CDR2 as FQGNSA. V lost 1 base to trimming and J lost 3 bases, with 10 bases between them. The CDR3 is made up of 16 amino acids. DNA of the CDR3: TGTGCCAGCAGCTTAGGCTTAGTCGGTGGGGCCAACGTCCTGACTTTC. It codes for CASSLGLVGGANVLTF. Together with reference TRBV7-2 and TRBJ2-6, the CDR3 gives the full variable domain: GAGVSQSPSNKVTEKGKDVELRCDPISGHTALYWYRQSLGQGLEFLIYFQGNSAPDKSGLPSDRFSAERTGGSVSTLTIQRTQQEDSAVYLCASSLGLVGGANVLTFGAGSRLTVL.

This chain links TRBV6-1 with TRBJ2-3; TRBD1 aligns across 8 bases. The ends lost 4 bases at V and 6 bases at J; junction bases unmatched: 3. CDR1 and CDR2 from the germline V gene are MNHNS and SASEGT. This CDR3 has 13 amino acids. CDR3 DNA: TGTGCCAGCAGTGGACGACAGGGGGATACGCAGTATTTT. This sequence encodes CASSGRQGDTQYF.

This clone was observed a handful of times. CDR3 sequence: CASVRELAGGTGELFF. CDR3 sequence (DNA): TGTGCCAGTGTCAGAGAGCTAGCGGGAGGCACCGGGGAGCTGTTTTTT. V usage is TRBV2 and J usage is TRBJ2-2, with 11 positions matching TRBD2. The CDR3 is 16 residues long. J was trimmed by 4 bases and V by 9 bases; bases with no gene match: 10. Germline V lookup: CDR1 SNHLY, CDR2 FYNNEI.

The chain carries TRBV4-1 and TRBJ1-1; D gene unclear. Germline V gives CDR1 MGHRA, CDR2 YSYEKL. CDR3 length: 13 amino acids. Trimming took 0 bases from V and 11 from J, leaving 13 bases between them. CDR3 residues: CASSQERTGWAFF. CDR3 in DNA: TGCGCCAGCAGCCAAGAACGCACTGGTTGGGCTTTCTTT.